Following are 30 T cell receptor beta chains from one sample sequenced in a study of T cell changes during pregnancy in multiple sclerosis. TCRdb's table, derived via immunoSEQ multiplex PCR, lists solely in-frame clones and lacks some. The data hold around 69,000 clones, with 91% observed a single time. Sequencing used CD8+ T cells from peripheral blood mononuclear cells, obtained before pregnancy. The receptors stem from a female donor with multiple sclerosis, enrolled in a pregnancy study.

The chain recombines TRBV27 with TRBJ2-1; possible D gene TRBD2, 7 bases. Germline V lookup: CDR1 MNHEY, CDR2 SMNVEV (reference sequence). The length of the CDR3 is 13 residues. V was clipped by 6 bases and J by 6 bases, with 12 bases between them. CDR3 residues: CASRGGQVNEQFF. The DNA for the CDR3 is TGTGCCAGCAGGGGGGGGCAGGTCAATGAGCAGTTCTTC.

The chain carries TRBV4-1 and TRBJ1-1, with D perhaps TRBD1 (5 bases). The germline V and J ends were trimmed by 0 bases and 11 bases, with 19 bases remaining between them. Germline V gene data show CDR1 as MGHRA and CDR2 as YSYEKL. The CDR3 covers 15 residues. This chain's CDR3 is CASSQDGPGGYDAFF. The CDR3 DNA sequence: TGCGCCAGCAGCCAAGACGGTCCCGGGGGGTATGACGCTTTCTTT.

This chain connects TRBV5-4 to TRBJ2-1; 7 bases line up with TRBD2. The CDR3 loop spans 14 amino acids. Germline V gives CDR1 SGHNT, CDR2 YYREEE (reference sequence). The J segment lost 7 bases and the V segment lost 5 bases, leaving 9 bases of the junction unmatched. In DNA, the CDR3 is TGTGCCAGCAGGGACCGGGACTATCGGAATGAGCAGTTCTTC. Residues: CASRDRDYRNEQFF. Complete variable domain (other parts from reference TRBV5-4 and TRBJ2-1): ETGVTQSPTHLIKTRGQQVTLRCSSQSGHNTVSWYQQALGQGPQFIFQYYREEENGRGNFPPRFSGLQFPNYSSELNVNALELDDSALYLCASRDRDYRNEQFFGPGTRLTVL.

This clone is a singleton in its sample. This chain connects TRBV11-1 to TRBJ2-3, with a weak D call TRBD2 (5 bases). Looked up from germline, CDR1 is SGHAT and CDR2 is FQDESV (reference sequence). The CDR3 is 16 amino acids. V was pared by 4 bases and J by 2 bases, with 16 bases between. Written as DNA, the CDR3 is TGTGCCAGCAGCTACTACGGGGTACCCAACACAGATACGCAGTATTTT. This codes for CASSYYGVPNTDTQYF.

The chain uses TRBV7-9 and TRBJ2-7, with D possibly being TRBD1 (6 bases). V shed 4 bases and J shed 3 bases, with 13 bases lying between them. This CDR3 spans 14 amino acids. Germline V gene data show CDR1 as SEHNR and CDR2 as FQNEAQ (reference sequence). CDR3 sequence: CASSWDTEYYEQYF. The CDR3 nucleotides read TGTGCCAGCAGCTGGGACACGGAATACTACGAGCAGTACTTC.

This clone was seen a single time. The chain has TRBV11-3 and TRBJ2-3, with 12 bases identical to TRBD2. The CDR3 is 16 residues long. The germline CDR1 and CDR2 sequences are SGHNT and YENEEA. The V gene end was trimmed by 4 bases and the J gene end by 2 bases; junction bases not matched to a gene: 4. The CDR3: CASSSRLAGDTDTQYF. CDR3 in DNA: TGTGCCAGCAGCTCACGACTAGCGGGGGACACAGATACGCAGTATTTT.

This chain links TRBV5-6 with TRBJ1-3; D remains unclear. The CDR3 runs to 15 residues. Germline V gives CDR1 SGHDT, CDR2 YYEEEE. V was cut by 4 bases and J by 0 bases, with 11 bases left in between. CDR3 loop: CASSLDETSGNTIYF. The CDR3 DNA sequence: TGTGCCAGCAGCCTAGATGAAACCTCTGGAAACACCATATATTTT. The full variable domain, its missing parts supplied by reference TRBV5-6 and TRBJ1-3, is DAGVTQSPTHLIKTRGQQVTLRCSPKSGHDTVSWYQQALGQGPQFIFQYYEEEERQRGNFPDRFSGHQFPNYSSELNVNALLLGDSALYLCASSLDETSGNTIYFGEGSWLTVV.

V gene TRBV7-6 combines with J gene TRBJ2-2; 10 nucleotides line up with TRBD2. Germline CDR1 is SGHVS and CDR2 is FNYEAQ. The CDR3 totals 17 residues. Trimming removed 4 bases from V and 2 bases from J; junction bases left unmatched: 7. The CDR3 DNA follows: TGTGCCAGCAGCTACCCTAGCGGGGGCGCTAACACCGGGGAGCTGTTTTTT. This sequence encodes CASSYPSGGANTGELFF.

The chain links TRBV7-9 to TRBJ2-5; tentative D call: TRBD2 (6 bases). The germline V gene has CDR1 SEHNR and CDR2 FQNEAQ (reference sequence). V was pared by 5 bases and J by 5 bases, with 12 bases between. This CDR3 region has 13 residues. DNA of the CDR3: TGTGCCAGCAGCCGCCCGGGAGAGGAGACCCAGTACTTC. Translation gives CASSRPGEETQYF.

The chain uses TRBV2 and TRBJ1-5; D may be TRBD1 (6 bases). Trimming stripped 8 bases from V and 2 bases from J, with 16 bases between. The germline V gene has CDR1 SNHLY and CDR2 FYNNEI. This CDR3 is 15 amino acids long. The CDR3 DNA reads as TGTGCCAGCGCCCCAGGGGAGATGGGCAATCAGCCCCAGCATTTT. Translation: CASAPGEMGNQPQHF.

V usage is TRBV5-1 and J usage is TRBJ2-7, with 9 nucleotides matching TRBD1. The CDR3 runs to 15 residues. The germline V gene has CDR1 SGHRS and CDR2 YFSETQ. With 4 bases clipped from V and 5 bases from J, the junction kept 10 bases outside the gene matches. The CDR3 nucleotides read TGCGCCAGCAGCACCGGGACAGGGATGGAGGACGAGCAGTACTTC. This translates into CASSTGTGMEDEQYF.

The V gene is TRBV12-2, the J gene TRBJ2-3; no check of the table's D call, TRBD1, against the DNA was made. TRBV12-2 is a pseudogene segment. CDR3 size: 18 residues. The CDR3 is CASRLGIHRGWNTDTQYF. The DNA of the CDR3 is TGTGCAAGTCGCTTAGGGATACACAGGGGGTGGAACACAGATACGCAGTATTTT.

The chain combines TRBV9 with TRBJ2-1; 7 bases align to TRBD1. CDR3 length equals 15 residues. J was trimmed by 2 bases and V by 2 bases; bases with no gene match: 4. Germline CDR1 is SGDLS and CDR2 is YYNGEE. CDR3 protein: CASSVQGDPYNEQFF. The CDR3 DNA sequence: TGTGCCAGCAGCGTGCAGGGGGACCCCTACAATGAGCAGTTCTTC.

The genes are TRBV19 and TRBJ1-2, with TRBD1 matching over 7 bases. Per germline, CDR1 LNHDA and CDR2 SQIVND (reference sequence). This CDR3 spans 14 amino acids. V was clipped by 3 bases and J by 6 bases; unmatched bases: 7. CDR3 coding DNA: TGTGCCAGTAGTATCGACAGGGTATTCGATGGCTACACCTTC. This sequence encodes CASSIDRVFDGYTF.

V is TRBV27 and J is TRBJ2-2, with a weak D call TRBD1 (6 bases). Germline-derived CDR1 and CDR2 are MNHEY and SMNVEV (reference sequence). The CDR3 runs 14 residues. The V and J ends lost 3 bases and 3 bases respectively, with 8 bases between them. This CDR3 reads CASSFTGHTGELFF. In DNA, the CDR3 is TGTGCCAGCAGTTTTACAGGGCACACCGGGGAGCTGTTTTTT.

The V and J genes are TRBV5-8 and TRBJ1-2; TRBD1 matches at 10 bases. Germline CDR1 and CDR2: SGHTS and YDEGEE. The CDR3 is made up of 15 amino acids. The J segment lost 2 bases and the V segment lost 4 bases, leaving 5 bases of the junction unmatched. CDR3 in DNA: TGTGCCAGCAGCACACAGGGACAGGGGAACTATGGCTACACCTTC. Its translation is CASSTQGQGNYGYTF.

This chain joins TRBV5-5 and TRBJ1-1, with D possibly being TRBD1 (5 bases). The germline V and J ends were trimmed by 5 bases and 3 bases, with 20 bases remaining between them. Germline CDR1 reads SGHKS; CDR2 reads YYEKEE (reference sequence). The CDR3 sequence is 16 residues long. CDR3 amino acids: CASSNAGTLGDTEAFF. The CDR3 DNA follows: TGTGCCAGCAGTAATGCCGGGACTCTCGGGGACACTGAAGCTTTCTTT.

V and J are TRBV19 and TRBJ2-3, with unresolved D. Germline V gives CDR1 LNHDA, CDR2 SQIVND (reference sequence). The CDR3 has 15 residues. V was cut by 1 base and J by 1 base, with 9 bases left in between. In DNA form, the CDR3 reads TGTGCCAGTAGTATAGGGGTAGCCGGCACAGATACGCAGTATTTT. Translation: CASSIGVAGTDTQYF.

This rearrangement joins TRBV29-1 to TRBJ2-2, with 10 bases that match TRBD2. The CDR3 totals 15 residues. The junction had 3 bases not matched to a gene; V was cut back by 2 bases and J by 3 bases. Germline V gives CDR1 SQVTM, CDR2 ANQGSEA. The CDR3 coding sequence is TGCAGCGTTGAAACTAGCGGGGTATACACCGGGGAGCTGTTTTTT. It yields the protein CSVETSGVYTGELFF.

This clone showed up just once. This chain joins TRBV2 and TRBJ2-4, with TRBD2 matching 9 bases. CDR1 SNHLY and CDR2 FYNNEI come from the germline V gene. The CDR3 runs to 18 residues. V was clipped by 3 bases and J by 3 bases; unmatched bases: 12. CDR3: CASSEVAGGLRSKNIQYF. For the CDR3, the DNA is TGTGCCAGCAGTGAGGTGGCGGGGGGGCTTCGGAGCAAAAACATTCAGTACTTC.

V and J are TRBV19 and TRBJ2-7; a possible D gene is TRBD2 (7 bases). The CDR3 is made up of 14 amino acids. Germline V gene sequence: CDR1 LNHDA, CDR2 SQIVND (reference sequence). Trimming shortened V by 5 bases and J by 4 bases, and 15 bases separated the two germline ends. Here the CDR3 DNA reads TGTGCCAGTAGTGCAAGAGGGGGGGCATACGAGCAGTACTTC. Translated, it gives CASSARGGAYEQYF.

This chain joins TRBV2 and TRBJ2-1; TRBD2 might be the D (7 bases). V was clipped by 7 bases and J by 9 bases, with 25 bases between them. This CDR3 has 16 residues. Germline V lookup: CDR1 SNHLY, CDR2 FYNNEI. This chain's CDR3 is CASIPDEGGGGGEQFF. The CDR3 DNA is TGTGCCAGCATCCCCGATGAGGGGGGGGGAGGGGGTGAGCAGTTCTTC.

V is TRBV11-1 and J is TRBJ2-7; no definite D call. Trimming pared 4 bases from V and 3 bases from J, leaving 13 bases between. The CDR3 has 14 residues. Germline CDR1 SGHAT, CDR2 FQDESV (reference sequence). The CDR3, as DNA: TGTGCCAGCAGCTCCGAGGCGTTGAGCTACGAGCAGTACTTC. This codes for CASSSEALSYEQYF.

The genes are TRBV29-1 and TRBJ2-3; D call uncertain. Between the trimmed V and J ends, which lost 4 bases and 0 bases, there was a span of 8 bases. Germline CDR1 is SQVTM and CDR2 is ANQGSEA. The CDR3 has 13 amino acids. CDR3 in amino acids: CSVVQQSTDTQYF. CDR3 coding DNA: TGCAGCGTTGTTCAACAGAGCACAGATACGCAGTATTTT.

The V gene is TRBV5-1, the J gene TRBJ1-6, with 9 bases fitting TRBD1. The germline V gene encodes CDR1 SGHRS and CDR2 YFSETQ. The V and J ends lost 3 bases and 14 bases, in that order; junction bases with no gene match: 9. The CDR3 is 14 amino acids. CDR3 loop: CASSSGQGPSALHF. The CDR3 nucleotides are TGCGCCAGCAGCTCGGGACAGGGCCCCTCGGCCCTCCACTTT.

The rearrangement links TRBV27 to TRBJ2-1; the D gene is possibly TRBD1 (5 bases). Deletions cut 7 bases from V and 0 bases from J, with 16 bases between. Germline loops: CDR1 MNHEY, CDR2 SMNVEV (reference sequence). The CDR3 extends over 16 amino acids. The CDR3 loop is CASTPRTDSSYNEQFF. The DNA of the CDR3 is TGTGCCAGCACCCCGAGGACCGACAGCTCCTACAATGAGCAGTTCTTC.

This chain uses TRBV9 with TRBJ2-7, with D possibly being TRBD2 (6 bases). Germline lookup yields CDR1 SGDLS and CDR2 YYNGEE. The CDR3 loop spans 15 amino acids. With 0 bases removed from V and 0 bases from J, the gap between germline ends came to 10 bases. The CDR3 reads CASSVGGGVSYEQYF. The CDR3 nucleotides read TGTGCCAGCAGCGTAGGTGGCGGGGTCTCCTACGAGCAGTACTTC.

V and J are TRBV5-6 and TRBJ1-2; 10 bases agree with TRBD1. V dropped 4 bases and J dropped 1; count of bases not matched to a gene: 4. Germline CDR1 is SGHDT and CDR2 is YYEEEE. The CDR3 runs to 15 residues. The CDR3 DNA follows: TGTGCCAGCAGCCTCGACAGGGGGCTTAACTATGGCTACACCTTC. It translates to CASSLDRGLNYGYTF.

The chain joins TRBV9 to TRBJ2-2; the match to TRBD2 covers 7 bases. Germline trimming cut 4 bases from V and 6 bases from J; bases unmatched to any gene: 9. Germline V gene data show CDR1 as SGDLS and CDR2 as YYNGEE. This CDR3 contains 15 residues. DNA of the CDR3: TGTGCCAGCAGCCCCGGGACTAATAGCGCCGGGGAGCTGTTTTTT. Its translation: CASSPGTNSAGELFF.

The chain employs TRBV4-1 and TRBJ2-7, with a possible D match to TRBD1 (6 bases). The CDR3 loop spans 15 amino acids. The germline V and J ends were trimmed by 0 bases and 6 bases, with 15 bases remaining between them. Germline V gene lookup returns CDR1 MGHRA and CDR2 YSYEKL. The CDR3 here is CASSQDPGDGSEQYF. The CDR3 DNA reads TGCGCCAGCAGCCAAGACCCAGGGGACGGATCCGAGCAGTACTTC.